Listed below are T cell receptor beta chains from one sample, sequenced in a study of cytomegalovirus exposure and HLA in healthy donors. Profiled with immunoSEQ multiplex PCR; TCRdb holds only in-frame clones, not every one. The sample shows about 120,000 clones, around 75% of them seen only once. The specimen sequenced was PBMCs. These receptor sequences come from a woman aged 18-30 years in good health and CMV-seronegative. Each CDR3 is given without its conserved first and last residue. The size entry is marked missing in some rows and otherwise reads once, few, many or a size class.

clone_size: NA; v_call: TRBV7-3; cdr3_aa: ASSSPAGLASGGELF
clone_size: NA; v_call: TRBV4-2; cdr3_aa: ASTPAASFSYEQY
clone_size: NA; v_call: TRBV14; cdr3_aa: ASSQDLHDSNNSPLH
clone_size: NA; v_call: TRBV2; cdr3_aa: ASRGGTGSYNEQF
clone_size: NA; v_call: TRBV2; cdr3_aa: ASKRSGGSYQETQY
clone_size: NA; v_call: TRBV6-1; cdr3_aa: ASSELSRDSTIY
clone_size: NA; v_call: TRBV15; cdr3_aa: ATGTGEGYEQY
clone_size: few; v_call: TRBV2; cdr3_aa: ASSVRNTEAF
clone_size: once; v_call: TRBV6-1; cdr3_aa: ASSEDGTGGVEQY
clone_size: NA; v_call: TRBV5-6; cdr3_aa: ASSRVPGYEQY
clone_size: NA; v_call: TRBV5-1; cdr3_aa: ASSQPTERELF
clone_size: NA; v_call: TRBV12-5; cdr3_aa: ASGFRGGHSPLH
clone_size: few; v_call: TRBV2; cdr3_aa: ASRPPGRRNTEAF
clone_size: NA; v_call: TRBV15; cdr3_aa: ATSRNEGAGGYT
clone_size: few; v_call: TRBV10-3; cdr3_aa: AISDTGQETQY
clone_size: NA; v_call: TRBV6-1; cdr3_aa: ASNLTGGKRYGYT
clone_size: NA; v_call: TRBV28; cdr3_aa: ASSSGVYGYT
clone_size: NA; v_call: TRBV29-1; cdr3_aa: SVAPTDPSYEQY
clone_size: NA; v_call: TRBV28; cdr3_aa: ASSSGQTNTEAF
clone_size: NA; v_call: TRBV28; cdr3_aa: ASSWGGYQETQY
clone_size: NA; v_call: TRBV5-1; cdr3_aa: ASSLVEGGGTEAF
clone_size: NA; v_call: TRBV5-1; cdr3_aa: ASSVGGSGGYT
clone_size: NA; v_call: TRBV6-5; cdr3_aa: ASSYSGRSPSYEQY
clone_size: NA; v_call: TRBV7-3; cdr3_aa: ASSLQGAGELF
clone_size: NA; v_call: TRBV4-1; cdr3_aa: ASSQVTGRHYGYT
clone_size: few; v_call: TRBV5-6; cdr3_aa: ASSLAGTASYEQY
clone_size: once; v_call: TRBV5-6; cdr3_aa: ASSSIDRLSGNTIY
clone_size: NA; v_call: TRBV4-2; cdr3_aa: ASSNRGGRTEAF
clone_size: NA; v_call: TRBV6-5; cdr3_aa: ASTLGQGTVGYT
clone_size: NA; v_call: TRBV21-1; cdr3_aa: ASSKSWRTNTGELF
clone_size: once; v_call: TRBV29-1; cdr3_aa: SVQDRQGWGGNTIY
clone_size: NA; v_call: TRBV4-1; cdr3_aa: ASSQGADRPYEQY
clone_size: NA; v_call: TRBV6-5; cdr3_aa: ATRDRGNQPQH
clone_size: NA; v_call: TRBV4-2; cdr3_aa: ASSQVTGTEAF
clone_size: few; v_call: TRBV7-9; cdr3_aa: ASSLGEAGETQY
clone_size: NA; v_call: TRBV2; cdr3_aa: ASSEGQGARGTQY
clone_size: NA; v_call: TRBV7-8; cdr3_aa: ASSLGDRTGNQPQH
clone_size: few; v_call: TRBV19; cdr3_aa: ASSTRAGENIQY
clone_size: NA; v_call: TRBV2; cdr3_aa: ASSWGSGNQPQH
clone_size: NA; v_call: TRBV6-4; cdr3_aa: ASTPDAGSPDTQY
clone_size: NA; v_call: TRBV10-2; cdr3_aa: ASSEQKHTEAF
clone_size: NA; v_call: TRBV7-2; cdr3_aa: ASSFLGDIPMGKLF
clone_size: NA; v_call: TRBV28; cdr3_aa: ASSSPLNTEAF
clone_size: NA; v_call: TRBV27; cdr3_aa: ASSLSSGFRYQETQY
clone_size: NA; v_call: TRBV4-1; cdr3_aa: ASSQGDRSSYEQY
clone_size: NA; v_call: TRBV5-1; cdr3_aa: ASSVSGGNTEAF
clone_size: NA; v_call: TRBV2; cdr3_aa: ASSDRGGTNEKLF
clone_size: NA; v_call: TRBV5-6; cdr3_aa: ASSFIAGEYEQY
clone_size: NA; v_call: TRBV28; cdr3_aa: ASSLWDSNQPQH
clone_size: NA; v_call: TRBV29-1; cdr3_aa: SVRGTGSSGNTIY
clone_size: NA; v_call: TRBV7-3; cdr3_aa: ASSVGQVAYNEQF
clone_size: NA; v_call: TRBV5-1; cdr3_aa: ASSNPTEEQRF
clone_size: NA; v_call: TRBV2; cdr3_aa: ASRAVEGAGNQPQH
clone_size: few; v_call: TRBV7-8; cdr3_aa: ASSPLARDSYNEQF
clone_size: NA; v_call: TRBV18; cdr3_aa: ASSPVRSTGSSGNTIY